This T cell receptor beta chain stems from a study of CD4+ T cells in melanoma. Note on this clone: Its antigen is undetermined.

Method: immunoSEQ multiplex PCR; TCRdb's copy keeps in-frame clones and lacks some. The sample holds approximately 9,700 clones; roughly 80% are singletons and the top ten take 20% to 25%. The CDR3 is 14 amino acids. The germline V gene encodes CDR1 MNHEY and CDR2 SVGAGI. Trimming stripped 5 bases from V and 2 bases from J, with 13 bases between. The study's findings and limits: Diverse differentiation states were reported for melanoma neoantigen-specific CD4+ T cells. A reported correlation linked neoantigen-specific CD4+ T cells to CD8+, macrophage and B cell function.

Input material: cells from a culture (not recorded whether cultured in vitro). The sequence was collected from a human donor with melanoma. The chain couples TRBV6-5 to TRBJ2-7; no clear D gene. In nucleotides, the CDR3 is TGTGCCAGCAGTCAAAAGACGGTCCCCTACGAGCAGTACTTC. This encodes CASSQKTVPYEQYF.